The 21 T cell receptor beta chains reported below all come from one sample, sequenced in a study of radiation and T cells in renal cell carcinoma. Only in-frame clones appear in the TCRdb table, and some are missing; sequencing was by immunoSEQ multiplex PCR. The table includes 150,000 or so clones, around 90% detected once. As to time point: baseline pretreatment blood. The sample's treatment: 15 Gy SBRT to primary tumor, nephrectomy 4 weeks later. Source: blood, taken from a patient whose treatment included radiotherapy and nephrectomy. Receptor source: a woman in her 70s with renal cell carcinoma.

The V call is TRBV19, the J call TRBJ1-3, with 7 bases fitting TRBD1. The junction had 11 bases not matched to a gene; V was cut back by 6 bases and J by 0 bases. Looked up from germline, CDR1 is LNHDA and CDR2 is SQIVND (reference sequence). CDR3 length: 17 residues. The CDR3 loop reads CASRDPRDRTSGNTIYF. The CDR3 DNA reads TGTGCCAGTAGGGACCCCCGGGACAGAACCTCTGGAAACACCATATATTTT.

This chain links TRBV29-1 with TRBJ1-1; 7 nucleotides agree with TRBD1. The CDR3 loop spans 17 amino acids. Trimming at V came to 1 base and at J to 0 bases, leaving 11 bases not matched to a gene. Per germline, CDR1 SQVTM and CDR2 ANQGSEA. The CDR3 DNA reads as TGCAGCGTTGAAGGGGGGGAGTCGACAGGGCTGAACACTGAAGCTTTCTTT. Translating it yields CSVEGGESTGLNTEAFF.

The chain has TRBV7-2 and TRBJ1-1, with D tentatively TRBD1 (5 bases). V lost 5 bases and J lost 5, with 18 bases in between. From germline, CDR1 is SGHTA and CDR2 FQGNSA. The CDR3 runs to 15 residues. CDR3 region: CASSPGTFGVTEAFF. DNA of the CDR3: TGTGCCAGCAGCCCGGGGACCTTCGGGGTGACTGAAGCTTTCTTT.

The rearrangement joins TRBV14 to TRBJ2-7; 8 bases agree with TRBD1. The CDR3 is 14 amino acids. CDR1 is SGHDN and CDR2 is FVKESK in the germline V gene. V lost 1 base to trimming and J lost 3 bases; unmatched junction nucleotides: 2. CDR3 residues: CASSQAGQGYEQYF. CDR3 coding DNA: TGTGCCAGCAGCCAAGCCGGACAGGGCTACGAGCAGTACTTC.

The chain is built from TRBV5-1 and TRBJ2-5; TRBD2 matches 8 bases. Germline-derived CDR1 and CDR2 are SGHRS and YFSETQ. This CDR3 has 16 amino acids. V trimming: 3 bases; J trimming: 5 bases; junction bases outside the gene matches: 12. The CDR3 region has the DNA TGCGCCAGCAGCTCTCTTATAGCGGGGCGACAGGAGACCCAGTACTTC. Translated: CASSSLIAGRQETQYF.

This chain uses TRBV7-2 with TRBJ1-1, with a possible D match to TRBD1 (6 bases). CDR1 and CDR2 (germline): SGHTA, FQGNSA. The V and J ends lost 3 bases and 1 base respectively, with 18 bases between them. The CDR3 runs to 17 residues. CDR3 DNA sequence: TGTGCCAGCAGCTTCAGAGGCAGGGGCGGCGGGAACACTGAAGCTTTCTTT. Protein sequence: CASSFRGRGGGNTEAFF. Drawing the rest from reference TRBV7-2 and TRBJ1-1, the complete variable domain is GAGVSQSPSNKVTEKGKDVELRCDPISGHTALYWYRQSLGQGLEFLIYFQGNSAPDKSGLPSDRFSAERTGGSVSTLTIQRTQQEDSAVYLCASSFRGRGGGNTEAFFGQGTRLTVV.

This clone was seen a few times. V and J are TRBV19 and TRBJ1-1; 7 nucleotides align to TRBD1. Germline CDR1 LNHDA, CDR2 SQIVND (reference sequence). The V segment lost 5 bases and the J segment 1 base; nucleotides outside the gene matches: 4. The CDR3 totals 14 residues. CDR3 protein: CASSLGQRNTEAFF. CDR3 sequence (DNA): TGTGCCAGTAGTCTGGGACAGCGGAACACTGAAGCTTTCTTT.

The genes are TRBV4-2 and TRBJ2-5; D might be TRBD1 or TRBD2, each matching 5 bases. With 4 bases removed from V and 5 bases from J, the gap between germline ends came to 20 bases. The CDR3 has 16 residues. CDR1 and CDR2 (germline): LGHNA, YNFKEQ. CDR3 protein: CASSLERRDPKETQYF. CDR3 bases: TGTGCCAGCAGCCTCGAGAGACGGGACCCTAAGGAGACCCAGTACTTC.

The CDR3 nucleotides read TGTGCCAGCAGCCGGACAGGTCTATGGGCTGAAGCTTTCTTT. Encoded protein: CASSRTGLWAEAFF. The chain is built from TRBV5-4 and TRBJ1-1, with 7 bases identical to TRBD1. V was clipped by 4 bases and J by 6 bases; unmatched bases: 9. In germline, CDR1 is SGHNT, CDR2 YYREEE (reference sequence). The CDR3 totals 14 residues.

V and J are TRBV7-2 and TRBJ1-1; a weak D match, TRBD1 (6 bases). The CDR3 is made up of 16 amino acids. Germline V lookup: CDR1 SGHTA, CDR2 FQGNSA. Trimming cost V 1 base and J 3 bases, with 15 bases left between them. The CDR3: CASSLVWGLTHTEAFF. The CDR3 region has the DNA TGTGCCAGCAGCTTAGTATGGGGGCTGACTCACACTGAAGCTTTCTTT.

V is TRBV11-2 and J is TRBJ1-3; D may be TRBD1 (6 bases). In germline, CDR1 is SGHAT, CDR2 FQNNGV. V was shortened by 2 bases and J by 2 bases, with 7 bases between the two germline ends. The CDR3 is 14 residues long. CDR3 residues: CASSLNRAGNTIYF. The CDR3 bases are TGTGCCAGCAGCTTAAACAGGGCTGGAAACACCATATATTTT. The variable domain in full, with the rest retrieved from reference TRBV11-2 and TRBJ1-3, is EAGVAQSPRYKIIEKRQSVAFWCNPISGHATLYWYQQILGQGPKLLIQFQNNGVVDDSQLPKDRFSAERLKGVDSTLKIQPAKLEDSAVYLCASSLNRAGNTIYFGEGSWLTVV.

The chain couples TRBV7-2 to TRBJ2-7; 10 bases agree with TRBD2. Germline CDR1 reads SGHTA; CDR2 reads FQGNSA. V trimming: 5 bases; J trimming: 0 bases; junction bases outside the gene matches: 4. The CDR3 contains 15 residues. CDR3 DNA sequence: TGTGCCAGCAGCCTAGTAGCGGGGGGCTCCTACGAGCAGTACTTC. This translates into CASSLVAGGSYEQYF.

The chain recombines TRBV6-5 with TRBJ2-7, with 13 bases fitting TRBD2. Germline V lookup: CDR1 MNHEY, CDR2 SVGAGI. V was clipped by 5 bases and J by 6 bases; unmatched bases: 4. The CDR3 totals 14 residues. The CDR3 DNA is TGTGCCAGCAGTCCTACTAGCGGGGGGGCCGAGCAGTACTTC. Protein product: CASSPTSGGAEQYF.

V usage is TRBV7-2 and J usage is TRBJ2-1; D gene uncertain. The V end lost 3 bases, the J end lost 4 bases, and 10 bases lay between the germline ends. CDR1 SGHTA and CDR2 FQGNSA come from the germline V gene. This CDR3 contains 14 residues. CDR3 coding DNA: TGTGCCAGCAGCTTGAGTAACGGGTACAATGAGCAGTTCTTC. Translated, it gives CASSLSNGYNEQFF.

The CDR3 protein is CASSQDWSGGTGIQETQYF. In DNA, the CDR3 is TGTGCCAGCAGCCAAGATTGGAGCGGGGGGACGGGTATCCAAGAGACCCAGTACTTC. The chain has TRBV4-2 and TRBJ2-5; 9 nucleotides line up with TRBD2. The germline gives CDR1 LGHNA, CDR2 YNFKEQ. This CDR3 is 19 amino acids long. Germline trimming cut 0 bases from V and 1 base from J; bases unmatched to any gene: 12.

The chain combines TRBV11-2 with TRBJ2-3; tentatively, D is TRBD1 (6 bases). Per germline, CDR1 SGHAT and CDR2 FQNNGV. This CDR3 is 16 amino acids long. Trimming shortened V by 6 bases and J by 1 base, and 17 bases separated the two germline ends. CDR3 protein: CASRAGVAGGTDTQYF. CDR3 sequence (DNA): TGTGCCAGCAGGGCCGGGGTTGCAGGGGGCACAGATACGCAGTATTTT.

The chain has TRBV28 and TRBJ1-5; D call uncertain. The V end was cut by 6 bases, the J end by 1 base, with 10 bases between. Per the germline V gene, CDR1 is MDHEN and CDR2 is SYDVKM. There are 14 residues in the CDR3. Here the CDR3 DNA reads TGTGCCAGCAGAAAGGGAGGGAGCAATCAGCCCCAGCATTTT. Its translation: CASRKGGSNQPQHF.

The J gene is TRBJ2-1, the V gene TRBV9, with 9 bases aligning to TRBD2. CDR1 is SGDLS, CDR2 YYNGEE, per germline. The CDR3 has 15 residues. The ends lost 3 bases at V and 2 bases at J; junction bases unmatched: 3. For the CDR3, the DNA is TGTGCCAGCAGCGCCGCTAGCGGGGCCTACAATGAGCAGTTCTTC. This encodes CASSAASGAYNEQFF.

DNA of the CDR3: TGTGCCAGCAGCTTAGACGGGGACAGGGGAACCGGGGAGCTGTTTTTT. Protein: CASSLDGDRGTGELFF. The gene calls are TRBV11-3 and TRBJ2-2; 10 nucleotides align to TRBD1. With V trimmed by 0 bases and J by 5 bases, 3 bases remained unmatched. CDR1 is SGHNT and CDR2 is YENEEA in the germline V gene. The CDR3 has 16 residues.

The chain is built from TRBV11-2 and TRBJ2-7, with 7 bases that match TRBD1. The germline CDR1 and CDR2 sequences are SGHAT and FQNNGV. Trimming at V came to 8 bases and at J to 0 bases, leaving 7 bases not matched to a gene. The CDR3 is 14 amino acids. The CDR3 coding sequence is TGTGCCAGCGGCCCCGACAGGGTCTCCTACGAGCAGTACTTC. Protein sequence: CASGPDRVSYEQYF.

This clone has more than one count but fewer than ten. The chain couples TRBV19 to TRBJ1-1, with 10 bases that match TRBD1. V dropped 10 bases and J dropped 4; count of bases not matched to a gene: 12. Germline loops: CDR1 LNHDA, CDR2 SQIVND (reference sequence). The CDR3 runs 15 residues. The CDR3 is CATTTTWDRGTEAFF. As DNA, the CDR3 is TGTGCCACCACAACGACCTGGGACAGGGGCACTGAAGCTTTCTTT.